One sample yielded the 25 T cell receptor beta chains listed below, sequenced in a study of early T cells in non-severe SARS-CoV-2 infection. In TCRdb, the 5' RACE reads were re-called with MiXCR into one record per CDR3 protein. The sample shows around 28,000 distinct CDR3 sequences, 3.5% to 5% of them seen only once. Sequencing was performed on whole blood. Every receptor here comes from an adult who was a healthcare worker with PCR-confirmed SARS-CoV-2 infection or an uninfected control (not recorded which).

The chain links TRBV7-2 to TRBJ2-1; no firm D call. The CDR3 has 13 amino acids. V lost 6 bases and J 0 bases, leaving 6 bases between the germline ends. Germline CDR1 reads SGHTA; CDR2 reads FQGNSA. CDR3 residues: CASSILSYNEQFF. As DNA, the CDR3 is TGTGCCAGCAGTATTCTCTCCTACAATGAGCAGTTCTTC.

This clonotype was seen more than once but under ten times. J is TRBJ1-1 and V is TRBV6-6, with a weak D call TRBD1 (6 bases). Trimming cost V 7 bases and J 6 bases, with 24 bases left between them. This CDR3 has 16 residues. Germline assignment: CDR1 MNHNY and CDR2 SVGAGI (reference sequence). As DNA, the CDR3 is TGTGCCAGCAATTCCCGTTCGACAGGAGGGGGTCCTGAAGCTTTCTTT. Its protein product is CASNSRSTGGGPEAFF.

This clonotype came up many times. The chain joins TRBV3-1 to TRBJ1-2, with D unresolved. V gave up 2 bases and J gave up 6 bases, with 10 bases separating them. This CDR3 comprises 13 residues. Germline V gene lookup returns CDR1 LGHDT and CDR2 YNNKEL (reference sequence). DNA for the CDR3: TGTGCCAGCAGCCAATCCCTCCGGAATGGCTACACCTTC. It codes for CASSQSLRNGYTF.

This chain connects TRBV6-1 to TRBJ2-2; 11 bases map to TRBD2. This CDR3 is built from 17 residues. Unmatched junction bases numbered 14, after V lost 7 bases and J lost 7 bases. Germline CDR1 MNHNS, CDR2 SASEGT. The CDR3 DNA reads TGTGCCAGCACCGGACAAGGCGTAGGACTAGCGGGCGGGGAGCTGTTTTTT. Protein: CASTGQGVGLAGGELFF.

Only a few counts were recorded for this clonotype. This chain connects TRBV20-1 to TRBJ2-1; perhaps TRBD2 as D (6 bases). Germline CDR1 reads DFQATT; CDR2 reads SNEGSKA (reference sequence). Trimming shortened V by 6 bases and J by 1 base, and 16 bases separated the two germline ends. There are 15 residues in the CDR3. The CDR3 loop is CSAGGAGLSYNEQFF. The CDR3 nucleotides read TGCAGTGCCGGGGGAGCGGGCCTTTCCTACAATGAGCAGTTCTTC.

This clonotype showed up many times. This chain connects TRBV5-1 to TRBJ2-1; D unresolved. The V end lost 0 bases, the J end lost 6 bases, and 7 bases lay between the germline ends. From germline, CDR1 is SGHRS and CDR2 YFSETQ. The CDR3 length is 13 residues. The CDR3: CASSLEPPNEQFF. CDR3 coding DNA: TGCGCCAGCAGCTTGGAGCCTCCCAATGAGCAGTTCTTC.

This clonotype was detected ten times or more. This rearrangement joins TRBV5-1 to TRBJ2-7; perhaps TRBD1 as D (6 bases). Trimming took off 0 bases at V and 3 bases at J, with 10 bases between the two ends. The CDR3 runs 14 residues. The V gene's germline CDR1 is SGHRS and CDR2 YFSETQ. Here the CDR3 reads CASSLEDSNYEQYF. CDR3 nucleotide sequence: TGCGCCAGCAGCTTGGAGGACAGCAACTACGAGCAGTACTTC.

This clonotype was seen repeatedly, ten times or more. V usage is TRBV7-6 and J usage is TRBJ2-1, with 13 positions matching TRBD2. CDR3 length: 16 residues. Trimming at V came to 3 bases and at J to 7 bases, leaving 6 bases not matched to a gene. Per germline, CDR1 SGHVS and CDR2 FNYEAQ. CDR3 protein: CASSFAGTSGTNEQFF. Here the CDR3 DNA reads TGTGCCAGCAGCTTCGCCGGGACTAGCGGGACTAATGAGCAGTTCTTC.

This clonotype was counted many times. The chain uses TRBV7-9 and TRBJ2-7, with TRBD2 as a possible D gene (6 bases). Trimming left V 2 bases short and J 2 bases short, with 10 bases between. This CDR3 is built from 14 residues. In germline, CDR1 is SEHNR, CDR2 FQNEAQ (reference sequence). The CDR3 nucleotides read TGTGCCAGCAGCTTATGGCTAGCGCCCTACGAGCAGTACTTC. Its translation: CASSLWLAPYEQYF.

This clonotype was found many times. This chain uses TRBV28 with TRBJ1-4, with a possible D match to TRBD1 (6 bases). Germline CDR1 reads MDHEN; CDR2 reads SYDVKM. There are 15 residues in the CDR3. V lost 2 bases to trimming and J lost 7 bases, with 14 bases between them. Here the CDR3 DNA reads TGTGCCAGCAGTTTAACAGGGACGATGGCTGAAAAACTGTTTTTT. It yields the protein CASSLTGTMAEKLFF. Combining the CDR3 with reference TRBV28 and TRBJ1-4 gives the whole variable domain DVKVTQSSRYLVKRTGEKVFLECVQDMDHENMFWYRQDPGLGLRLIYFSYDVKMKEKGDIPEGYSVSREKKERFSLILESASTNQTSMYLCASSLTGTMAEKLFFGSGTQLSVL.

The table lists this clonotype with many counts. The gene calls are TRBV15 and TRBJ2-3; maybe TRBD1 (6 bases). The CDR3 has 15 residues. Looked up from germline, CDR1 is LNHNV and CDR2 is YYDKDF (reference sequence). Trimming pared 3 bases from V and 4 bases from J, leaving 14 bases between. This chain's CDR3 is CATSSHRGGPDTQYF. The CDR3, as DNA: TGTGCCACCAGCAGCCATAGAGGGGGTCCAGATACGCAGTATTTT.

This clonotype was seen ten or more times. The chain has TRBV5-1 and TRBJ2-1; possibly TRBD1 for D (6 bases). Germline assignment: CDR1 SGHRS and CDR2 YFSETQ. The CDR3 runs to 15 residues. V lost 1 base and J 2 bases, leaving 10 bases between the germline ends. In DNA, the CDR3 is TGCGCCAGCAGCTTGTCACAGGGCGCCTACAATGAGCAGTTCTTC. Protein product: CASSLSQGAYNEQFF.

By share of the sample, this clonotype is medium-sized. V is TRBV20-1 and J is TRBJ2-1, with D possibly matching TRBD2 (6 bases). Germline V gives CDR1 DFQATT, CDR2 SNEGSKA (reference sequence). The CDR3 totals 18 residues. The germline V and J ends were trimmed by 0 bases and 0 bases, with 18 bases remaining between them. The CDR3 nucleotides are TGCAGTGCTAGAGATGCCAGCGGGCGTGCTAGCTCCTACAATGAGCAGTTCTTC. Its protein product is CSARDASGRASSYNEQFF.

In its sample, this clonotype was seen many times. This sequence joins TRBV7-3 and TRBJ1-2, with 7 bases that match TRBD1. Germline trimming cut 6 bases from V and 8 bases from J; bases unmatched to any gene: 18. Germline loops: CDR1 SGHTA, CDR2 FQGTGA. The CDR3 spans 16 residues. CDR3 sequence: CASSQRAGDRVGGYTF. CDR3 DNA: TGTGCCAGCAGTCAACGGGCCGGTGACAGGGTGGGAGGCTACACCTTC.

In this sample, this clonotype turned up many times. The CDR3 region is CASSEGPGTEAFF. In DNA, the CDR3 is TGTGCCAGCAGTGAAGGTCCTGGCACTGAAGCTTTCTTT. This chain joins TRBV2 and TRBJ1-1; D not certain. The germline V gene has CDR1 SNHLY and CDR2 FYNNEI. The length of the CDR3 is 13 residues. Trimming shortened V by 1 base and J by 4 bases, and 7 bases separated the two germline ends.

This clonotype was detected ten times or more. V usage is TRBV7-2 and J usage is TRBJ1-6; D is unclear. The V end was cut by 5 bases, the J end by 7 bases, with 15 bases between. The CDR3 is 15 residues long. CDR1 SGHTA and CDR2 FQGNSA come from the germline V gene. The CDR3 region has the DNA TGTGCCAGCAGCCGAGAGAGAGGGAGGAATTCACCCCTCCACTTT. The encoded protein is CASSRERGRNSPLHF.

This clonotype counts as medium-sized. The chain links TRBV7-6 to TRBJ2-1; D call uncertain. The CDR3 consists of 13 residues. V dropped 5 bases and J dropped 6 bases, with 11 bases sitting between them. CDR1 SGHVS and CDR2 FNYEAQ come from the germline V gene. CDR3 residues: CASSPPPGNEQFF. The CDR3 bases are TGTGCCAGCAGCCCGCCTCCGGGCAATGAGCAGTTCTTC.

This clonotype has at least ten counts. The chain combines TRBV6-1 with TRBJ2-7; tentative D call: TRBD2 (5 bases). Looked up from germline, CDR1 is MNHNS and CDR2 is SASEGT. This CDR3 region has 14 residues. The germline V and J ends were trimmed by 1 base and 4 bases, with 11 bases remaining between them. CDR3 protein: CASSEGTRGYEQYF. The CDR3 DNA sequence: TGTGCCAGCAGTGAAGGGACCCGCGGGTACGAGCAGTACTTC.

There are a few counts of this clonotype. DNA for the CDR3: TGCGCCAGCAGCCAAGATAGGACAGGGACTAATTACGAGCAGTACTTC. Protein sequence: CASSQDRTGTNYEQYF. The chain has TRBV4-1 and TRBJ2-7; D is perhaps TRBD1 (8 bases). With 0 bases removed from V and 4 bases from J, the gap between germline ends came to 16 bases. Germline CDR1 is MGHRA and CDR2 is YSYEKL. The CDR3 has 16 amino acids.

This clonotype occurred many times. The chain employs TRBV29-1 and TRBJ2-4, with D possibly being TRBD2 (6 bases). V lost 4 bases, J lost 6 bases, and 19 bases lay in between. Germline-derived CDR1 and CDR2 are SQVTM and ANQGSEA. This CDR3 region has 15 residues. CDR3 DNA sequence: TGCAGCGTTGGGTATCGGAGGGGCATTGGAAACATTCAGTACTTC. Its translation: CSVGYRRGIGNIQYF.

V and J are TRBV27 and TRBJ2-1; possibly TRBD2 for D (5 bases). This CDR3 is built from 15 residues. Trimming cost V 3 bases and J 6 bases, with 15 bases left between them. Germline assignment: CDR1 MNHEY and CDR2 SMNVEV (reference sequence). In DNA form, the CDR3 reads TGTGCCAGCAGTTTTCAAGACGGGGTGGGCAATGAGCAGTTCTTC. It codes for CASSFQDGVGNEQFF.

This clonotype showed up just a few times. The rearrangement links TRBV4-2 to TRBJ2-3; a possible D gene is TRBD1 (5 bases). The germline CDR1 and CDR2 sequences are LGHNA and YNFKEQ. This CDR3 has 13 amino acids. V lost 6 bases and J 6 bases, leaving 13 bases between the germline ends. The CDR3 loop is CASRDLKGDTQYF. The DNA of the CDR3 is TGTGCCAGCAGGGACCTGAAGGGGGATACGCAGTATTTT.

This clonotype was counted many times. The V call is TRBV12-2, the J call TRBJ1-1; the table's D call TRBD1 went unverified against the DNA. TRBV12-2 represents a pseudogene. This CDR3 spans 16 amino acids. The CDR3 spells CASRSQQGSMNTEAFF. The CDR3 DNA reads TGTGCAAGTCGCTCCCAACAGGGGTCGATGAACACTGAAGCTTTCTTT.

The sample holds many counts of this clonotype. CDR3 DNA: TGTGCCACCACCCCCCGAGGGACAGGCAGCAATGAGCAGTTCTTC. Its translation: CATTPRGTGSNEQFF. The chain couples TRBV6-1 to TRBJ2-1; the match to TRBD1 covers 8 bases. The germline gives CDR1 MNHNS, CDR2 SASEGT. V lost 10 bases and J lost 6; bases outside the gene matches: 14. CDR3 length equals 15 residues.

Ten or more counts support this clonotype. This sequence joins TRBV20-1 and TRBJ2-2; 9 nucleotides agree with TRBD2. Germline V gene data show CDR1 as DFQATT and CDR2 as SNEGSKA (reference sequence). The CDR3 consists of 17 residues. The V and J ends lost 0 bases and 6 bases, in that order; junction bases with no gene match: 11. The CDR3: CSARDARSGSSSGELFF. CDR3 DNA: TGCAGTGCTAGAGATGCCCGTAGCGGGAGTTCTTCCGGGGAGCTGTTTTTT.